One sample yielded the 3 T cell receptor beta chains listed below, sequenced in a study of blood T cell repertoires in COVID-19. Sequencing was performed with immunoSEQ multiplex PCR; in TCRdb, only in-frame clones are kept and a portion is missing. The profile shows about 120,000 clones, approximately 90% of them singletons. Sequenced: peripheral blood. These receptors came from a human donor in a cohort sampled during active COVID-19.

This rearrangement joins TRBV12-3 or TRBV12-4 to TRBJ2-3; D uncertain. The CDR3 runs to 11 residues. V dropped 6 bases and J dropped 5 bases, with 6 bases sitting between them. This CDR3 is CASSYRDTQYF. CDR3 sequence (DNA): TGTGCCAGCAGCTACAGAGATACGCAGTATTTT.

The chain recombines TRBV20-1 with TRBJ1-5; possibly TRBD1 for D (5 bases). The CDR3 spans 14 residues. Germline CDR1 reads DFQATT; CDR2 reads SNEGSKA (reference sequence). Trimming cost V 3 bases and J 5 bases, with 14 bases left between them. CDR3 sequence reads: CSASQGIGDQPQHF. In DNA form, the CDR3 reads TGCAGTGCTAGTCAGGGTATAGGGGATCAGCCCCAGCATTTT.

CDR3 sequence reads: CASSLGGAYNSPLHF. CDR3 nucleotides: TGTGCCAGCAGTTTGGGGGGGGCCTATAATTCACCCCTCCACTTT. The chain recombines TRBV27 with TRBJ1-6; a weak D match, TRBD1 (5 bases). The V end lost 3 bases, the J end lost 2 bases, and 8 bases lay between the germline ends. The germline gives CDR1 MNHEY, CDR2 SMNVEV (reference sequence). This CDR3 contains 15 residues.